A single sample gave rise to the 32 T cell receptor beta chains below, sequenced in a study of T cell responses to AZD1222 COVID-19 vaccine. Sequencing was performed with immunoSEQ multiplex PCR; in TCRdb, only in-frame clones are kept and a portion is missing. The repertoire holds about 150,000 clones, with roughly 87% as singletons. The sample was peripheral blood, taken on day 0 of AZD1222 vaccination. The source of these receptors is an adult in good health.

The V gene is TRBV6-5, the J gene TRBJ1-1; D unresolved. Trimming pared 4 bases from V and 4 bases from J, leaving 10 bases between. Germline-derived CDR1 and CDR2 are MNHEY and SVGAGI. There are 13 residues in the CDR3. CDR3 in amino acids: CASSSLGFTEAFF. CDR3 nucleotides: TGTGCCAGCAGTTCGTTGGGGTTCACTGAAGCTTTCTTT.

This clone was counted once. This chain connects TRBV9 to TRBJ2-7; 10 bases are a match to TRBD2. Germline trimming cut 4 bases from V and 7 bases from J; bases unmatched to any gene: 14. CDR1 and CDR2 from the germline V gene are SGDLS and YYNGEE. The CDR3 sequence is 16 residues long. The CDR3 here is CASSPQAGGLGGEQYF. The DNA for the CDR3 is TGTGCCAGCAGCCCGCAAGCGGGAGGGCTGGGGGGTGAGCAGTACTTC.

The chain links TRBV2 to TRBJ1-5; 8 positions agree with TRBD1. The CDR3 consists of 18 residues. V was clipped by 4 bases and J by 4 bases; unmatched bases: 15. Germline-derived CDR1 and CDR2 are SNHLY and FYNNEI. DNA of the CDR3: TGTGCCAGCAGTGCCCGAGGACAGGGAGGCGGGAAGAATCAGCCCCAGCATTTT. Its translation: CASSARGQGGGKNQPQHF.

The chain employs TRBV11-2 and TRBJ2-7; D unclear. V gave up 5 bases and J gave up 5 bases, with 10 bases separating them. CDR1 SGHAT and CDR2 FQNNGV come from the germline V gene. The CDR3 is 12 amino acids. The DNA for the CDR3 is TGTGCCAGCAGCCCAAATCTCAACGAGCAGTACTTC. It codes for CASSPNLNEQYF.

The J gene is TRBJ1-2, the V gene TRBV5-4; 8 bases map to TRBD1. In germline, CDR1 is SGHNT, CDR2 YYREEE (reference sequence). This CDR3 has 16 residues. J gave up 8 bases and V 0 bases, and 12 bases lay outside the gene matches. The CDR3 DNA is TGTGCCAGCAGCTTGGCAGGGACAGGTCCTGATCAAGGCTACACCTTC. Translating it yields CASSLAGTGPDQGYTF.

The chain couples TRBV9 to TRBJ2-2; TRBD2 aligns across 10 bases. The CDR3 has 18 amino acids. The germline CDR1 and CDR2 sequences are SGDLS and YYNGEE. The trim removed 3 bases at V and 2 bases at J, leaving 10 bases unmatched. For the CDR3, the DNA is TGTGCCAGCAGCGCTCGGACTAGCGGACTCCCCAACACCGGGGAGCTGTTTTTT. It yields the protein CASSARTSGLPNTGELFF.

V usage is TRBV6-5 and J usage is TRBJ1-6; D is unresolved. The germline V gene has CDR1 MNHEY and CDR2 SVGAGI. CDR3 length: 14 residues. Trimming took 2 bases from V and 5 from J, leaving 7 bases between them. The CDR3 spells CASSYHTDNSPLHF. CDR3 in DNA: TGTGCCAGCAGTTACCACACGGATAATTCACCCCTCCACTTT.

The rearrangement links TRBV7-8 to TRBJ2-1; D not certain. Trimming took 4 bases from V and 13 from J, leaving 14 bases between them. This CDR3 contains 12 residues. Germline V CDR1 and CDR2: SGHVS, FQNEAQ. This CDR3 reads CASSSSDRIQFF. In DNA, the CDR3 is TGTGCCAGCAGCTCCTCGGATCGAATTCAGTTCTTC.

This clone was detected only once. The J gene is TRBJ2-2, the V gene TRBV7-9; a possible D gene is TRBD1 (6 bases). This CDR3 region has 19 residues. The V and J ends lost 1 base and 2 bases respectively, with 20 bases between them. CDR1 SEHNR and CDR2 FQNEAQ come from the germline V gene (reference sequence). In DNA form, the CDR3 reads TGTGCCAGCAGCTTAGTGACGAGCAGGGGAAGGGGAAACACCGGGGAGCTGTTTTTT. It is translated as CASSLVTSRGRGNTGELFF.

The V and J genes are TRBV25-1 and TRBJ2-5; the match to TRBD1 covers 8 bases. The CDR3 contains 15 residues. V lost 4 bases to trimming and J lost 5 bases; unmatched junction nucleotides: 9. Germline assignment: CDR1 MGHDK and CDR2 SYGVNS. CDR3 sequence: CASSGDRGSGETQYF. Written as DNA, the CDR3 is TGTGCCAGCAGTGGAGACAGGGGAAGTGGTGAGACCCAGTACTTC.

The V and J genes are TRBV6-7 and TRBJ2-7, with D possibly being TRBD1 (6 bases). TRBV6-7 belongs to the ORF category, with a function that is uncertain. V lost 10 bases and J 3 bases, leaving 19 bases between the germline ends. The CDR3 spans 14 residues. The CDR3 DNA follows: TGTGCCACCAACTCATACAGGGCTTTCTACGAGCAGTACTTC. Encoded protein: CATNSYRAFYEQYF.

J is TRBJ1-1 and V is TRBV4-1, with D tentatively TRBD1 (6 bases). The V and J ends lost 2 bases and 1 base respectively, with 8 bases between them. CDR3 length: 14 residues. Germline V CDR1 and CDR2: MGHRA, YSYEKL. CDR3: CASSQRGTNTEAFF. DNA of the CDR3: TGCGCCAGCAGCCAAAGGGGGACGAACACTGAAGCTTTCTTT.

V gene TRBV6-5 combines with J gene TRBJ1-2; 7 nucleotides match TRBD1. The CDR3 extends over 12 amino acids. The V gene's germline CDR1 is MNHEY and CDR2 SVGAGI. The V gene end was trimmed by 8 bases and the J gene end by 4 bases; junction bases not matched to a gene: 4. CDR3 amino acids: CASFRTGYGYTF. CDR3 bases: TGTGCCAGCTTCCGGACAGGCTATGGCTACACCTTC.

This clone was seen a few times. This chain connects TRBV19 to TRBJ2-1; possibly TRBD2 for D (5 bases). The CDR3 runs to 13 residues. CDR1 is LNHDA, CDR2 SQIVND, per germline (reference sequence). V lost 3 bases and J 10 bases, leaving 13 bases between the germline ends. CDR3 loop: CASSIRHGKEQFF. For the CDR3, the DNA is TGTGCCAGTAGTATCAGGCACGGGAAGGAGCAGTTCTTC.

The chain couples TRBV18 to TRBJ1-6; D not resolved. The CDR3 has 16 amino acids. From germline, CDR1 is KGHSH and CDR2 LQKENI. V was trimmed by 0 bases and J by 5 bases, leaving 11 bases between them. The CDR3 DNA follows: TGTGCCAGCTCACCACCGGGTACAAGGAATAATTCACCCCTCCACTTT. It yields the protein CASSPPGTRNNSPLHF. Full variable domain (remainder filled in from reference TRBV18 and TRBJ1-6): NAGVMQNPRHLVRRRGQEARLRCSPMKGHSHVYWYRQLPEEGLKFMVYLQKENIIDESGMPKERFSAEFPKEGPSILRIQQVVRGDSAAYFCASSPPGTRNNSPLHFGNGTRLTVT.

The rearrangement joins TRBV18 to TRBJ1-2; TRBD1 agrees at 12 bases. The CDR3 runs to 15 residues. The junction had 5 bases not matched to a gene; V was cut back by 2 bases and J by 7 bases. From germline, CDR1 is KGHSH and CDR2 LQKENI. As DNA, the CDR3 is TGTGCCAGCTCACCATTGGGACAGGGGGCCCCTGGCTACACCTTC. Protein sequence: CASSPLGQGAPGYTF.

The chain joins TRBV11-3 to TRBJ2-3; 9 positions agree with TRBD2. The V gene end was trimmed by 5 bases and the J gene end by 1 base; junction bases not matched to a gene: 10. CDR3 size: 17 residues. Germline values: CDR1 SGHNT, CDR2 YENEEA. CDR3 DNA sequence: TGTGCCAGCAGCCCGCACGCTGAGCGGGAGGGCACAGATACGCAGTATTTT. Encoded protein: CASSPHAEREGTDTQYF.

This chain connects TRBV24-1 to TRBJ1-3; no clear D gene. Per the germline V gene, CDR1 is KGHDR and CDR2 is SFDVKD. This CDR3 has 15 amino acids. Trimming shortened V by 2 bases and J by 4 bases, and 11 bases separated the two germline ends. The CDR3 nucleotides read TGTGCCACCAGTGATTCGCGCGTGAAGGGAAACACCATATATTTT. Protein: CATSDSRVKGNTIYF.

The chain has TRBV12-3 or TRBV12-4 and TRBJ2-7; TRBD1 is a possible D gene (5 bases). V lost 2 bases to trimming and J lost 6 bases, with 11 bases between them. The CDR3 contains 13 residues. CDR3 bases: TGTGCCAGCAGTTTATGGGGCTTGGGCGAGCAGTACTTC. Translated: CASSLWGLGEQYF.

The V gene is TRBV30, the J gene TRBJ1-1; D not resolved. CDR3 length equals 13 residues. Germline loops: CDR1 GTSNPN, CDR2 SVGIG (reference sequence). Trimming removed 3 bases at V and 1 base at J, with 9 bases between. The CDR3: CAWRRSGNTEAFF. CDR3 nucleotide sequence: TGTGCCTGGAGGAGATCGGGGAACACTGAAGCTTTCTTT.

CDR3 in amino acids: CASSHPPPGQESYNEQFF. The CDR3 DNA reads TGCGCCAGCAGTCATCCGCCCCCAGGACAGGAATCGTACAATGAGCAGTTCTTC. This chain uses TRBV23-1 with TRBJ2-1; 7 bases fit TRBD1. TRBV23-1 is an open reading frame whose function is uncertain. There are 18 residues in the CDR3. Losses at the gene ends were 3 bases for V and 4 bases for J; bases not matched to a gene: 15.

DNA for the CDR3: TGCGCCAGCAGCCAGTCTCCGGGGACTAGCGGTTACAATGAGCAGTTCTTC. This codes for CASSQSPGTSGYNEQFF. The chain employs TRBV4-1 and TRBJ2-1; TRBD2 agrees at 11 bases. The CDR3 runs to 17 residues. Germline V CDR1 and CDR2: MGHRA, YSYEKL. The junction had 8 bases not matched to a gene; V was cut back by 3 bases and J by 4 bases.

This chain uses TRBV28 with TRBJ1-2; 7 bases align to TRBD1. Trimming took 4 bases from V and 3 from J; bases not matched to a gene: 11. Germline V lookup: CDR1 MDHEN, CDR2 SYDVKM. The CDR3 contains 16 residues. The CDR3 DNA reads as TGTGCCAGCAGTTCTCCGACAGGGTATAAAGACTATGGCTACACCTTC. Translation: CASSSPTGYKDYGYTF.

The chain combines TRBV9 with TRBJ2-7; 10 bases agree with TRBD1. J gave up 6 bases and V 4 bases, and 10 bases lay outside the gene matches. CDR3 length equals 15 residues. Germline CDR1 is SGDLS and CDR2 is YYNGEE. CDR3 residues: CASSTFGTGVVEQYF. For the CDR3, the DNA is TGTGCCAGCAGCACGTTCGGGACAGGGGTCGTCGAGCAGTACTTC.

This chain links TRBV10-3 with TRBJ2-5, with 7 bases aligning to TRBD1. Trimming removed 0 bases from V and 5 bases from J; junction bases left unmatched: 9. Germline lookup yields CDR1 ENHRY and CDR2 SYGVKD. CDR3 length: 16 amino acids. CDR3 nucleotide sequence: TGTGCCATCAGTGAGTCGTCGCAGACAGGGAGCGAGACCCAGTACTTC. The encoded protein is CAISESSQTGSETQYF.

The chain combines TRBV6-4 with TRBJ1-1; 7 positions agree with TRBD1. The germline V gene encodes CDR1 MRHNA and CDR2 SNTAGT. V lost 6 bases, J lost 0 bases, and 4 bases stayed unmatched. The CDR3 covers 14 residues. The CDR3, as DNA: TGTGCCAGCAGGAGGGACAGCTTGAACACTGAAGCTTTCTTT. This encodes CASRRDSLNTEAFF.

The chain is built from TRBV7-2 and TRBJ2-5; D is possibly TRBD1 (5 bases). The V gene's germline CDR1 is SGHTA and CDR2 FQGNSA. The V end was cut by 5 bases, the J end by 1 base, with 8 bases between. This CDR3 has 13 amino acids. CDR3 in amino acids: CASSDRRQETQYF. As DNA, the CDR3 is TGTGCCAGCAGCGACAGACGCCAAGAGACCCAGTACTTC.

The rearrangement uses TRBV19 and TRBJ1-2, with D possibly being TRBD1 (5 bases). The CDR3 is made up of 15 amino acids. CDR1 is LNHDA, CDR2 SQIVND, per germline (reference sequence). V lost 1 base, J lost 3 bases, and 12 bases lay in between. The CDR3 sequence: CASSIVVTDHYGYTF. The CDR3 DNA is TGTGCCAGTAGTATAGTAGTGACAGATCACTATGGCTACACCTTC.

This chain uses TRBV7-3 with TRBJ2-7, with 8 bases lining up with TRBD2. V shed 2 bases, J shed 0 bases, and the junction held 3 bases outside the gene matches. Per germline, CDR1 SGHTA and CDR2 FQGTGA. The CDR3 runs to 15 residues. The CDR3 protein is CASSLQAGVSYEQYF. The CDR3 region has the DNA TGTGCCAGCAGCTTACAAGCGGGAGTCTCCTACGAGCAGTACTTC.

The V call is TRBV5-6, the J call TRBJ1-1; D uncertain. The CDR3 contains 16 residues. Trimming shortened V by 0 bases and J by 5 bases, and 17 bases separated the two germline ends. Germline CDR1 SGHDT, CDR2 YYEEEE. The CDR3 nucleotides read TGTGCCAGCAGCTTGGGGACGGGAGGGAGGAAAACTGAAGCTTTCTTT. It specifies CASSLGTGGRKTEAFF.

The chain is built from TRBV28 and TRBJ2-7; the match to TRBD2 covers 8 bases. There are 13 residues in the CDR3. Per the germline V gene, CDR1 is MDHEN and CDR2 is SYDVKM. V was clipped by 6 bases and J by 3 bases; unmatched bases: 4. As DNA, the CDR3 is TGTGCCAGCAGGGACAGCGGGAGCTACGAGCAGTACTTC. Translating gives CASRDSGSYEQYF.

In DNA, the CDR3 is TGTGCCAGCTTCCCGGACAGGGGGCGGAACGAGCAGTACTTC. It translates to CASFPDRGRNEQYF. V gene TRBV18 combines with J gene TRBJ2-7; TRBD1 matches 11 bases. The J segment lost 5 bases and the V segment lost 7 bases, leaving 7 bases of the junction unmatched. Germline V gives CDR1 KGHSH, CDR2 LQKENI. The CDR3 consists of 14 residues.